What follows describes a single T cell receptor (beta chain). The data stem from a study of blood T cell repertoires in COVID-19. Background on the study: There were acute and convalescent COVID-19 samples, and they came from the United States, Italy and Spain. PBMCs, B-cell-depleted T cells, or T cells were the source of the cDNA or gDNA that made up the material.

How the authors handled the data: It was from reference gene primer amplification that nucleated cell counts were estimated. Assay: immunoSEQ multiplex PCR; the TCRdb copy retains only in-frame clones and omits some. That table gives V, J and clone size, and the DNA gave D and trimming. This table has over 200,000 clones, about 90% appearing once. Trimming removed 7 bases at V and 7 bases at J, with 19 bases between. The CDR3 sequence is 14 residues long. Germline CDR1 reads SNHLY; CDR2 reads FYNNEI. The sequence came from a man aged 40-55 years with active or convalescent COVID-19. The sequenced sample was peripheral blood. V is TRBV2 and J is TRBJ1-1, with D possibly TRBD1 on 6 matching bases. Written as DNA, the CDR3 is TGTGCCAGCACCGCAGAGGAAGGGGGAGTTGAAGCTTTCTTT. Translation: CASTAEEGGVEAFF.